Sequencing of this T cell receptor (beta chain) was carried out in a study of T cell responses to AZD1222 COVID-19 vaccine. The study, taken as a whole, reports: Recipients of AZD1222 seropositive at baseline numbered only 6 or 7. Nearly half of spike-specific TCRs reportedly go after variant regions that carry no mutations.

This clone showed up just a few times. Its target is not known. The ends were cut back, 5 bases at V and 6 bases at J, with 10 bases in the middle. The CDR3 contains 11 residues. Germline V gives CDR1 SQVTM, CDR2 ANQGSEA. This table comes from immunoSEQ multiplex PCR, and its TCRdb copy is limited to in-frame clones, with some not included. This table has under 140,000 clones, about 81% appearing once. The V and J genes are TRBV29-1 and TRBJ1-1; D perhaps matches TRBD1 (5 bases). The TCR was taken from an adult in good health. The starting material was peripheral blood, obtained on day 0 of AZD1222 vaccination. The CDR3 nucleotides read TGCAGCGTTCGAGACAGAGCTGAAGCTTTCTTT. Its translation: CSVRDRAEAFF.